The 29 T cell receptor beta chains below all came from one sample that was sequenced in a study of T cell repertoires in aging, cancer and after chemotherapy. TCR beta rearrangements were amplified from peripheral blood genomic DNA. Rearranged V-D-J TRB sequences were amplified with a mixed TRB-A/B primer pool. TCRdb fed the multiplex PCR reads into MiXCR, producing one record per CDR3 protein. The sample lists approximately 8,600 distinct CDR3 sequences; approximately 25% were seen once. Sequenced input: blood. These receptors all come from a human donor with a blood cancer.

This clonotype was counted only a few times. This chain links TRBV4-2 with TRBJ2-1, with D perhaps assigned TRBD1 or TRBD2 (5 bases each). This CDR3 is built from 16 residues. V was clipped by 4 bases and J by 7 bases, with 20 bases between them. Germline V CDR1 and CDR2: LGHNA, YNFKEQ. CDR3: CASSLDITLEGNEQFF. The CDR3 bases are TGTGCCAGCAGCCTCGATATTACCCTTGAGGGGAATGAGCAGTTCTTC.

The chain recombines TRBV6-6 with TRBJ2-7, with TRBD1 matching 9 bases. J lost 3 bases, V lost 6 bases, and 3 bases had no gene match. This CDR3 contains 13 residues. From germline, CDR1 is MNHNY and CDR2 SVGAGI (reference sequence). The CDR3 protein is CASRGQGNYEQYF. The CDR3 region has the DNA TGTGCCAGCAGGGGACAGGGAAACTACGAGCAGTACTTC.

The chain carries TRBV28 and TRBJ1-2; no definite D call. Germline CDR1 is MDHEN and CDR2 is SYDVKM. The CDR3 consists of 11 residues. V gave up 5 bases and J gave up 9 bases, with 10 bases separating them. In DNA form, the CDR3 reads TGTGCCAGCAGTCGACCTCCCCGCTACACCTTC. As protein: CASSRPPRYTF.

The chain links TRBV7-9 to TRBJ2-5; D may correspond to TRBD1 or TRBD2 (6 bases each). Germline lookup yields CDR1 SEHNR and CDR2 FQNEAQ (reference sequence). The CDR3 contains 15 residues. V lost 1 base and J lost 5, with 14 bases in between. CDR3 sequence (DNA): TGTGCCAGCAGCTTAGGGTTTGGGGGGCAGGAGACCCAGTACTTC. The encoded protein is CASSLGFGGQETQYF.

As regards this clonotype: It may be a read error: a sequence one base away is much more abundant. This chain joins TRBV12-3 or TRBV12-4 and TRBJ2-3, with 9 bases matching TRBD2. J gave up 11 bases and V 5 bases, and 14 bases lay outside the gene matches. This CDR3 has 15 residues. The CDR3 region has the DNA TGTGCCAGCAGTCCCGGGGTAGCGGGAGTCGGTATGCAGTATTTT. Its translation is CASSPGVAGVGMQYF.

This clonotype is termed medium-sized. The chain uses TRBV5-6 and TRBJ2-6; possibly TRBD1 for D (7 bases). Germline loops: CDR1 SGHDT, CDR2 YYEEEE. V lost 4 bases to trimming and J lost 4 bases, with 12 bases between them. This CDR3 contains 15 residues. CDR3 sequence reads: CASSAGTVGANVLTF. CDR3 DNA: TGTGCCAGCAGCGCGGGGACAGTGGGGGCCAACGTCCTGACTTTC.

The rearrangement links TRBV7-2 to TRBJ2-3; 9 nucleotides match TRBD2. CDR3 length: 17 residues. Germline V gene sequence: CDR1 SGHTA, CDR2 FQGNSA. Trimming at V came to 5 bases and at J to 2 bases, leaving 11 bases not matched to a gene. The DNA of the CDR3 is TGTGCCAGCAGCCCTCGGGGGCTAGCGGGATACACAGATACGCAGTATTTT. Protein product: CASSPRGLAGYTDTQYF.

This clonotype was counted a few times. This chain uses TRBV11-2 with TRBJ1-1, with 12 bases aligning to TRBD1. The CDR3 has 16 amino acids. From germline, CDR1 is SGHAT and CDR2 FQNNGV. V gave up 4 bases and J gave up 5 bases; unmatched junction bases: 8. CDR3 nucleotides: TGTGCCAGCAGCTCCCTTGGGACAGGGGGCTTAACTGAAGCTTTCTTT. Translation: CASSSLGTGGLTEAFF.

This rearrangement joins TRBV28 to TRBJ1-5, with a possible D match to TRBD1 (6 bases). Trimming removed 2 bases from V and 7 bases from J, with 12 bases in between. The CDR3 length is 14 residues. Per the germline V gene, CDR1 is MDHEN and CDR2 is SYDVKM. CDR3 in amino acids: CASSLPGVGQPQHF. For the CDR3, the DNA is TGTGCCAGCAGTTTACCAGGGGTAGGGCAGCCCCAGCATTTT. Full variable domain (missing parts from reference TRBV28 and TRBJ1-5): DVKVTQSSRYLVKRTGEKVFLECVQDMDHENMFWYRQDPGLGLRLIYFSYDVKMKEKGDIPEGYSVSREKKERFSLILESASTNQTSMYLCASSLPGVGQPQHFGDGTRLSIL.

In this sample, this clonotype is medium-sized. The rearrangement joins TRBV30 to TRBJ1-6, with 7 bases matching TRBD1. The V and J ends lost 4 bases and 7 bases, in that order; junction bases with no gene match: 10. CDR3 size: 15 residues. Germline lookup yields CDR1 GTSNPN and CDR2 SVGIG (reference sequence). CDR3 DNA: TGTGCCTGGACGCCCACCGGGACAGCAAATTCACCCCTCCACTTT. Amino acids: CAWTPTGTANSPLHF.

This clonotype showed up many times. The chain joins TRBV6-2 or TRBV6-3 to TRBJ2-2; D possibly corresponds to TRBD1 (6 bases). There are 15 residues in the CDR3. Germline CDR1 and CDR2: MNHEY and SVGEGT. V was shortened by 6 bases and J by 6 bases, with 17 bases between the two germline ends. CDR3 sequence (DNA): TGTGCCAGCAGACAGGGATTCGCGGATGCCGGGGAGCTGTTTTTT. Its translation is CASRQGFADAGELFF.

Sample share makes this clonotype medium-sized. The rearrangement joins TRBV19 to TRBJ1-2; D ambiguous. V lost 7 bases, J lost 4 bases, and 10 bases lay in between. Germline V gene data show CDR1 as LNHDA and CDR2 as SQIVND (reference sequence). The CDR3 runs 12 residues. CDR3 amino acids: CASTEATYGYTF. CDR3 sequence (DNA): TGTGCCAGTACTGAGGCGACCTATGGCTACACCTTC.

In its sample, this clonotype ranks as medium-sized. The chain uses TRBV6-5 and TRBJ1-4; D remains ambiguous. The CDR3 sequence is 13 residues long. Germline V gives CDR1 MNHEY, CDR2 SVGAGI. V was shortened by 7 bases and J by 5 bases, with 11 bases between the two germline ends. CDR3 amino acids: CASTRQGNEKLFF. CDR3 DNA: TGTGCCAGCACGAGGCAAGGGAATGAAAAACTGTTTTTT.

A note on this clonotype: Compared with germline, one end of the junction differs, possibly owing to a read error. The CDR3 DNA reads TGCGCCAGCAGCCAAGTCAGGGGACGATCCTACGAGCAGTACTTC. Translating it yields CASSQVRGRSYEQYF. V gene TRBV5-4 combines with J gene TRBJ2-7; tentative D call: TRBD1 (6 bases). This CDR3 contains 15 residues. Germline V CDR1 and CDR2: SGHNT, YYREEE (reference sequence).

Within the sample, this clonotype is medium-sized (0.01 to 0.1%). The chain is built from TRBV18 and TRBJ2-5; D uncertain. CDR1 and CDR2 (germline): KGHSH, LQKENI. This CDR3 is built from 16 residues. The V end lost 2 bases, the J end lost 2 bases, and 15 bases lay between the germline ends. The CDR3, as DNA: TGTGCCAGCTCACCAAGCCCCCCAAGGCAGCAAGAGACCCAGTACTTC. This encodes CASSPSPPRQQETQYF.

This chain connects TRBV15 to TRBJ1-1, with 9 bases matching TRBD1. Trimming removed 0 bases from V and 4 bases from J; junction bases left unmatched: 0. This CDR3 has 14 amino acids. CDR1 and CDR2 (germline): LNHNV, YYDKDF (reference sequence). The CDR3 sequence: CATSRETGGTEAFF. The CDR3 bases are TGTGCCACCAGCAGAGAGACAGGGGGCACTGAAGCTTTCTTT.

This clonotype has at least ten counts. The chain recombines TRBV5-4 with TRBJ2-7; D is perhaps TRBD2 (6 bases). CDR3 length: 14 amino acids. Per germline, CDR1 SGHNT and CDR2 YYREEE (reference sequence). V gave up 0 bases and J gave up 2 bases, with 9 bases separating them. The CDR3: CASSLAGGTYEQYF. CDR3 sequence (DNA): TGTGCCAGCAGCTTGGCCGGCGGGACCTACGAGCAGTACTTC.

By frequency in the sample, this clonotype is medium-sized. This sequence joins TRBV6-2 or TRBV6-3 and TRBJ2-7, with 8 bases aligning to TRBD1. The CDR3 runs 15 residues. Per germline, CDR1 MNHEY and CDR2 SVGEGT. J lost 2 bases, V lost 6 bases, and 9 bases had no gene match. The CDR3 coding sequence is TGTGCCAGCAGGAAGACAGGGGAAGTTCCCTACGAGCAGTACTTC. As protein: CASRKTGEVPYEQYF.

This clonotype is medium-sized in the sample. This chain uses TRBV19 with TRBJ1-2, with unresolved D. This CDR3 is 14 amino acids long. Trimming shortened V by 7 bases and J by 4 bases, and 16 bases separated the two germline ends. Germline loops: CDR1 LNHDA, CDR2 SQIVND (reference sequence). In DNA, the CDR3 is TGTGCCAGTACGGCAGGCAGAGGTGGCTATGGCTACACCTTC. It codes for CASTAGRGGYGYTF.

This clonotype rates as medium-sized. The chain's CDR3 is CASSYVRGGRSSTDTQYF. The CDR3 DNA is TGTGCCAGCAGTTACGTCCGGGGGGGCCGCTCCAGCACAGATACGCAGTATTTT. The V and J genes are TRBV6-2 or TRBV6-3 and TRBJ2-3; 8 bases are a match to TRBD2. The CDR3 is 18 residues long. Germline-derived CDR1 and CDR2 are MNHEY and SVGEGT. J gave up 0 bases and V 2 bases, and 10 bases lay outside the gene matches.

CDR3 in amino acids: CASSPSRENTGELFF. CDR3 nucleotide sequence: TGTGCCAGCAGCCCGTCCAGGGAGAACACCGGGGAGCTGTTTTTT. The gene calls are TRBV7-9 and TRBJ2-2, with D perhaps TRBD1 (5 bases). Germline CDR1 is SEHNR and CDR2 is FQNEAQ (reference sequence). The CDR3 consists of 15 residues. V was clipped by 5 bases and J by 1 base, with 11 bases between them.

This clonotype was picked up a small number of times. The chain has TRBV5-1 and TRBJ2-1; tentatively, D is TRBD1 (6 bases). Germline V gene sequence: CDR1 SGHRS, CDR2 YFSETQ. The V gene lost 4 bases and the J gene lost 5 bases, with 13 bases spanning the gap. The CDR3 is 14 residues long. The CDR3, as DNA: TGCGCCAGCAGCCTCGGACAGAGAAACAATGAGCAGTTCTTC. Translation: CASSLGQRNNEQFF.

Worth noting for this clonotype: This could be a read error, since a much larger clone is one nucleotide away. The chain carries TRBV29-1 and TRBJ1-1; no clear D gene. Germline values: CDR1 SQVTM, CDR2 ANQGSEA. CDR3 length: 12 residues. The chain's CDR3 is CSIELGFTEAFF. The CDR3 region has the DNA TGCAGCATTGAATTAGGGTTCACTGAAGCTTTCTTT.

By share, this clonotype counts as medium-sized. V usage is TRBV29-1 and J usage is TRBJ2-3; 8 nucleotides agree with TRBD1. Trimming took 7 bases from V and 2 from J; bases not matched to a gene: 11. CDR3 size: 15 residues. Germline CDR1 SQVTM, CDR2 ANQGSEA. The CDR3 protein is CSAGARDRPTDTQYF. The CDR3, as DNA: TGCAGCGCAGGGGCCAGGGACAGGCCCACAGATACGCAGTATTTT.

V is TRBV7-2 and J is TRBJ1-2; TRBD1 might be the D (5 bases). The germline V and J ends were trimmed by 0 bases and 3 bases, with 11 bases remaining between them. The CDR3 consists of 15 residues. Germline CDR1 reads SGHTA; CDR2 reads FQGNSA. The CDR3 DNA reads TGTGCCAGCAGCTTAGCGGTCGGGACCGACTATGGCTACACCTTC. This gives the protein CASSLAVGTDYGYTF.

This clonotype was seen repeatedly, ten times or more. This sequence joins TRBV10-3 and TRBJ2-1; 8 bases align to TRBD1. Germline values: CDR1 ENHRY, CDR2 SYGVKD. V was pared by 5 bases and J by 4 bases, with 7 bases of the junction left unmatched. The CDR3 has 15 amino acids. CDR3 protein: CAISKPGQAYNEQFF. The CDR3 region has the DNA TGTGCCATCAGTAAACCGGGACAGGCTTACAATGAGCAGTTCTTC.

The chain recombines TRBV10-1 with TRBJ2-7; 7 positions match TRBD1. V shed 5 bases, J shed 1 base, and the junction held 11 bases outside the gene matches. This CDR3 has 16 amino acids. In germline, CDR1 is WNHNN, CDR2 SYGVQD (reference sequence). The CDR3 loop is CASSLGQETDSYEQYF. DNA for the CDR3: TGCGCCAGCAGTCTTGGACAGGAGACTGATTCCTACGAGCAGTACTTC.

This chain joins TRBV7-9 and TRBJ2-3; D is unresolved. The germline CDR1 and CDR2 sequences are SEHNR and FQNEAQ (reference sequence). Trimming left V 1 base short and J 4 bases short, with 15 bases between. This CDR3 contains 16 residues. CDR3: CASSLGLGKPADTQYF. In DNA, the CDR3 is TGTGCCAGCAGCTTAGGGTTGGGGAAGCCGGCAGATACGCAGTATTTT. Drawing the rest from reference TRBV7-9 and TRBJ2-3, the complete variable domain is DTGVSQNPRHKITKRGQNVTFRCDPISEHNRLYWYRQTLGQGPEFLTYFQNEAQLEKSRLLSDRFSAERPKGSFSTLEIQRTEQGDSAMYLCASSLGLGKPADTQYFGPGTRLTVL.

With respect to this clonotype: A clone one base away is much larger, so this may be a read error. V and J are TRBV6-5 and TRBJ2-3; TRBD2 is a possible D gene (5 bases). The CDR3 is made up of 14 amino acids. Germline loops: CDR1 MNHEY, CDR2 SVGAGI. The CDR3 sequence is CPSSSGFSTDTQYF. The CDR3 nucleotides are TGTCCCAGCAGTTCGGGATTCAGCACAGATACGCAGTATTTT.